This TCR beta chain was retrieved from a study of CD8+ T cells in alopecia areata. The study's findings and limits: Lesional scalp, especially alopecia totalis/universalis, showed higher clonality than normal scalp.

This clone has more than one count but fewer than ten. What it binds is unknown. Indicated treatment: oral pan-JAK inhibitor, 5-10 mg twice daily. It was cDNA, reverse transcribed from extracted RNA, that served as the sequencing template. Sequencing was performed with immunoSEQ multiplex PCR; in TCRdb, only in-frame clones are kept and a portion is missing. The data hold around 270,000 clones, with nearly 60% observed a single time. The receptor was derived from a human donor with alopecia areata. Sequences were derived from CD4+ T cells sorted from blood, sampled at week 24, from a patient treated with tofacitinib.

The DNA of the CDR3 is TGTGCCAGCAGATCGGACGGGCGGGATCAGCCCCAGCATTTT. This translates into CASRSDGRDQPQHF. The chain is built from TRBV28 and TRBJ1-5; no firm D call. This CDR3 spans 14 amino acids. CDR1 and CDR2 from the germline V gene are MDHEN and SYDVKM. Deletions cut 6 bases from V and 5 bases from J, with 14 bases between.